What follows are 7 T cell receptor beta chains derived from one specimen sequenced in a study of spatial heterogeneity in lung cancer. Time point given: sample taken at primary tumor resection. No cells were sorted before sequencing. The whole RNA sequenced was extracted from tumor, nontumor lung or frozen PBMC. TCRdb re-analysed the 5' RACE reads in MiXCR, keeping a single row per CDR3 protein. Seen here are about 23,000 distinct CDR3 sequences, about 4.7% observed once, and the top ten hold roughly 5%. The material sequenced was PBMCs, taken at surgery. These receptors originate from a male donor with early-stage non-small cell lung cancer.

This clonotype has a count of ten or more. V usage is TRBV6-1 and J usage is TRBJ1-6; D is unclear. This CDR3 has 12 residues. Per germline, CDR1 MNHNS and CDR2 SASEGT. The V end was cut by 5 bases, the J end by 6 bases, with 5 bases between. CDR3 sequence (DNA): TGTGCCAGCAGTCGACTTAATTCACCCCTCCACTTT. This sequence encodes CASSRLNSPLHF.

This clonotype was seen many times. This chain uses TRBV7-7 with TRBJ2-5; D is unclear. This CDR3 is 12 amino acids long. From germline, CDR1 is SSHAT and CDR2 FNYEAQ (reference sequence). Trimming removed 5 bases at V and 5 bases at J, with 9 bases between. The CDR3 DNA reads TGTGCCAGCAGCCGGGCTGGGGAGACCCAGTACTTC. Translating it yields CASSRAGETQYF.

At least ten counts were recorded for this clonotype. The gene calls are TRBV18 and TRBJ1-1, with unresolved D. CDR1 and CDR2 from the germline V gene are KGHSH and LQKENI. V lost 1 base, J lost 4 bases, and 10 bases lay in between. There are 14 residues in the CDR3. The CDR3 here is CASSPLQGSTEAFF. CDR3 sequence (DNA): TGTGCCAGCTCACCACTCCAAGGTTCCACTGAAGCTTTCTTT.

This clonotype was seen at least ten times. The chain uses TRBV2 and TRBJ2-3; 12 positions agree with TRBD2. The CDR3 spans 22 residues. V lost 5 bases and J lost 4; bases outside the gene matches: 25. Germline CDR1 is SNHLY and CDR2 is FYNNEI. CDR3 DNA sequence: TGTGCCAGCAGTCGTTCCCCTACCCTGCCTAGCGGGGGGGGACGACGGGCAGATACGCAGTATTTT. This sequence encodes CASSRSPTLPSGGGRRADTQYF.

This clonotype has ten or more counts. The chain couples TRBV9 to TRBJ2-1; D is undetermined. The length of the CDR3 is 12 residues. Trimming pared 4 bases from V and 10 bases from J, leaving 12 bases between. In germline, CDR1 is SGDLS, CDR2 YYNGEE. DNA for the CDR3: TGTGCCAGCAGCTCCCTGGGCAGGGAGCAGTTCTTC. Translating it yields CASSSLGREQFF.

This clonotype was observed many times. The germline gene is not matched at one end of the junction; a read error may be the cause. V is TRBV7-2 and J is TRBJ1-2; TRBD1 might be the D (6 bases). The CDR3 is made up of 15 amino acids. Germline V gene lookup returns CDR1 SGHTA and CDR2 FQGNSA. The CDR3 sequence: CVSSLVPQGTYGYTF. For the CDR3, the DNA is TGTGTCAGCAGCTTAGTCCCCCAGGGGACCTATGGCTACACCTTC.

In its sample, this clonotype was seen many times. The CDR3 here is CASSQQGSYTDTQYF. For the CDR3, the DNA is TGTGCCAGCAGCCAACAGGGGTCCTACACAGATACGCAGTATTTT. The rearrangement joins TRBV4-2 to TRBJ2-3; D might be TRBD1 (6 bases). The germline CDR1 and CDR2 sequences are LGHNA and YNFKEQ. V was pared by 2 bases and J by 2 bases, with 11 bases between. The CDR3 runs to 15 residues.